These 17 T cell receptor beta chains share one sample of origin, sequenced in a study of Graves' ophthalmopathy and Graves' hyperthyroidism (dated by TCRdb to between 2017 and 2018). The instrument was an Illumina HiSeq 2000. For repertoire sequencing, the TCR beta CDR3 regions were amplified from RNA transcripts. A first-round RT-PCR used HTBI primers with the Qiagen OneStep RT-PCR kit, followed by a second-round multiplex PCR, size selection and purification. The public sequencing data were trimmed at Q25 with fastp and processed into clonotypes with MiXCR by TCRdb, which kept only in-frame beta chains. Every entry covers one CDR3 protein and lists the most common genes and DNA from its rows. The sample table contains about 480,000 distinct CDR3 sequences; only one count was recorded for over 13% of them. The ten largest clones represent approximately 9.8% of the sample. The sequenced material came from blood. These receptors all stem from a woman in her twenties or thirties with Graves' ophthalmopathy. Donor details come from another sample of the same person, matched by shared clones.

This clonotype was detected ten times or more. The CDR3 bases are TGTGCCAGCAGTTCCACGACAGGGAAAGAGACCCAGTACTTC. Amino acid sequence: CASSSTTGKETQYF. The gene calls are TRBV6-5 and TRBJ2-5, with TRBD1 matching 7 bases. Germline loops: CDR1 MNHEY, CDR2 SVGAGI. V dropped 4 bases and J dropped 3; count of bases not matched to a gene: 5. The CDR3 extends over 14 amino acids.

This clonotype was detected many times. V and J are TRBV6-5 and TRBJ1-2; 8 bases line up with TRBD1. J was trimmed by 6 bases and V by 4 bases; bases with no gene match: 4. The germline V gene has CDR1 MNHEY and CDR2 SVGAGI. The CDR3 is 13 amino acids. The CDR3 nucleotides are TGTGCCAGCAGTTGGACAGGGATCGATGGCTACACCTTC. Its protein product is CASSWTGIDGYTF.

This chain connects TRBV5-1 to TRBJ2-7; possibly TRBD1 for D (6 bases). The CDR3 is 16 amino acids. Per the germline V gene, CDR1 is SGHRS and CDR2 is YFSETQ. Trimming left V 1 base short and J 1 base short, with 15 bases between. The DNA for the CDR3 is TGCGCCAGCAGCTTGCCTCCGGGACACGGATCCTACGAGCAGTACTTC. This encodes CASSLPPGHGSYEQYF.

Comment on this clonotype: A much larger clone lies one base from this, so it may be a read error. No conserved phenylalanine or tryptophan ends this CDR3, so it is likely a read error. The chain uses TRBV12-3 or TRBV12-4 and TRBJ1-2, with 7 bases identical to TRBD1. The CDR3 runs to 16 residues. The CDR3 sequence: CASGLALQGVNYGYTV. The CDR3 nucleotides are TGTGCCAGCGGTTTAGCGCTGCAGGGGGTTAACTATGGCTACACCGTC.

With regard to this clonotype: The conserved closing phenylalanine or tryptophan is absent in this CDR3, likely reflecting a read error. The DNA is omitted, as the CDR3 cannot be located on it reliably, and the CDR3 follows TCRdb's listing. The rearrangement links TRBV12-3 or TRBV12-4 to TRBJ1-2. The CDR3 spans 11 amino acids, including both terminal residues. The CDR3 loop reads CASSHGYGYTC.

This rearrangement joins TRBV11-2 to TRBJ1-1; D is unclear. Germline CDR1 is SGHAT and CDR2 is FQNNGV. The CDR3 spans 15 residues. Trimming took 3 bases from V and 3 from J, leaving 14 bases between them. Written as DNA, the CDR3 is TGTGCCAGCAGCTTGGAGGGCAATCGCCACACTGAAGCTTTCTTT. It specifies CASSLEGNRHTEAFF.

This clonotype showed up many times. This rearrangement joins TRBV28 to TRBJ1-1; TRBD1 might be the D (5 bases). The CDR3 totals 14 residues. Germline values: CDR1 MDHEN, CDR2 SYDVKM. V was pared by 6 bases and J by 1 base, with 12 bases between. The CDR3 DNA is TGTGCCAGCAGCTTACAGGTGGAGAACACTGAAGCTTTCTTT. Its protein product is CASSLQVENTEAFF.

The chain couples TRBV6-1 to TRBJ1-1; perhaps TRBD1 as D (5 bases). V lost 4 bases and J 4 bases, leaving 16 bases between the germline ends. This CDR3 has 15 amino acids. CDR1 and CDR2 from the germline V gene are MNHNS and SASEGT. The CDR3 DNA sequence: TGTGCCAGCAGTGGGATCGGGGCAGGGAGCACTGAAGCTTTCTTT. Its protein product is CASSGIGAGSTEAFF.

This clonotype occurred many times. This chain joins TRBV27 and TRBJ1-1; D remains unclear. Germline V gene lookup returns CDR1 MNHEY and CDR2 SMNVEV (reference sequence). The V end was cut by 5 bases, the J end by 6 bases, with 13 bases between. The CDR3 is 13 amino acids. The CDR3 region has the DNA TGTGCCAGCAGTCCCGGCATAGGCGCTGAAGCTTTCTTT. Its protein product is CASSPGIGAEAFF.

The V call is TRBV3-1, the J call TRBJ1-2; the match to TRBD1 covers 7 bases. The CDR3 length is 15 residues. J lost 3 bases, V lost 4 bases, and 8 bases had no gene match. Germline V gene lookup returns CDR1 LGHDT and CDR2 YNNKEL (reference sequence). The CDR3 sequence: CASSLRQGVYYGYTF. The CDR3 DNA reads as TGTGCCAGCAGCCTGCGACAGGGAGTCTACTATGGCTACACCTTC.

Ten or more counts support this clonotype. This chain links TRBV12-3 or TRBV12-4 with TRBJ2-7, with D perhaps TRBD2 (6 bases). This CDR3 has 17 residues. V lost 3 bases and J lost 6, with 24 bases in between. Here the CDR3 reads CASSFSRGTSSPREQYF. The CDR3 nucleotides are TGTGCCAGCAGTTTTTCCCGCGGGACTTCTTCCCCTCGCGAGCAGTACTTC.

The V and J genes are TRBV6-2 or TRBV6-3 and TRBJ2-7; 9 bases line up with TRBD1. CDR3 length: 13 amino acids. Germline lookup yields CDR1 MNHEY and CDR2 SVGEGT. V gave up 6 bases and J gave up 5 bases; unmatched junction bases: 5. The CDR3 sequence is CASSRWDRDEQYF. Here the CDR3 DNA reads TGTGCCAGCAGCCGATGGGACAGGGACGAGCAGTACTTC.

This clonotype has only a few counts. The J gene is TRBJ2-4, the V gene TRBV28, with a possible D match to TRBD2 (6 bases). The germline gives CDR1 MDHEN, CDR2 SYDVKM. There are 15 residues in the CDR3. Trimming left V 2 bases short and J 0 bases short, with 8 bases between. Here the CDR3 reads CASSLAGIAKNIQYF. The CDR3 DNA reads TGTGCCAGCAGTTTAGCGGGAATAGCCAAAAACATTCAGTACTTC.

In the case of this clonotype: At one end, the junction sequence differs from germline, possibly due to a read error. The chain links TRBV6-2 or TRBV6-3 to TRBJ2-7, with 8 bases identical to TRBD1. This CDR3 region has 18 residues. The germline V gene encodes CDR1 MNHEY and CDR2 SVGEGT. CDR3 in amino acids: CASSYPNHVRGLEYEQCF. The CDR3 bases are TGTGCCAGCAGTTACCCGAACCACGTCAGGGGGCTGGAGTACGAGCAGTGCTTC.

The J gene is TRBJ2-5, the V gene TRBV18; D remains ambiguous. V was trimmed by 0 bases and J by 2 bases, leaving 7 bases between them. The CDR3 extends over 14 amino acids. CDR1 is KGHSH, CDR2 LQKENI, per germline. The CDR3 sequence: CASSPPMGQETQYF. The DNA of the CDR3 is TGTGCCAGCTCACCACCGATGGGGCAAGAGACCCAGTACTTC.

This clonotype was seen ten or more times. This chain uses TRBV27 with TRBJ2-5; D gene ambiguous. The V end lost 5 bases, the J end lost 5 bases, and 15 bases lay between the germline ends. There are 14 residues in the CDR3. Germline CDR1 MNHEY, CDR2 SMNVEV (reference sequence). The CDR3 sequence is CASSGDVLGETQYF. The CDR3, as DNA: TGTGCCAGCAGTGGAGACGTTTTGGGGGAGACCCAGTACTTC.

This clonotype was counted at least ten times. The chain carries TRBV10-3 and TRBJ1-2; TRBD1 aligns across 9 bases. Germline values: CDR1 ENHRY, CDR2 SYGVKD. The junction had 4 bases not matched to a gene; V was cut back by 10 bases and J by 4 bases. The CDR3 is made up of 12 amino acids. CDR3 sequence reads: CATTGGLYGYTF. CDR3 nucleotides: TGTGCCACTACAGGGGGCCTCTATGGCTACACCTTC.